The 5 T cell receptor beta chains presented below share a single source sample, sequenced in a study of breast tumors, draining lymph nodes, adjacent tissues. TCRdb reprocessed the multiplex PCR reads via MiXCR and lists one record per CDR3 protein. The sample lists more than 30,000 distinct CDR3 sequences; about 60% were seen once. Material: breast tumor tissue. The receptors were sampled from a female donor with breast cancer. Some clones in this sample may be carry-over from other donors' samples.

This clonotype was seen many times. This chain links TRBV6-1 with TRBJ2-3; 8 bases align to TRBD1. From germline, CDR1 is MNHNS and CDR2 SASEGT. CDR3 size: 16 residues. Losses at the gene ends were 3 bases for V and 1 base for J; bases not matched to a gene: 6. CDR3 DNA sequence: TGTGCCAGCAGTGAGACACCGGGACAGGGCACAGATACGCAGTATTTT. It codes for CASSETPGQGTDTQYF.

This sequence joins TRBV2 and TRBJ2-3; TRBD1 matches 11 bases. Per the germline V gene, CDR1 is SNHLY and CDR2 is FYNNEI. V lost 4 bases to trimming and J lost 4 bases; unmatched junction nucleotides: 10. The CDR3 extends over 17 amino acids. As DNA, the CDR3 is TGTGCCAGCAGTGGTGGACAGCCGGGACAGGGGGCAGATACGCAGTATTTT. Translation gives CASSGGQPGQGADTQYF.

This chain uses TRBV6-4 with TRBJ2-1; 9 nucleotides align to TRBD2. Per the germline V gene, CDR1 is MRHNA and CDR2 is SNTAGT. The CDR3 has 16 residues. V lost 2 bases and J lost 4; bases outside the gene matches: 6. The CDR3 DNA reads TGTGCCAGCAGTGACGAGCGGGGGGCCGAGTACAATGAGCAGTTCTTC. Protein sequence: CASSDERGAEYNEQFF.

In its sample, this clonotype was seen many times. One end of the junction does not line up with germline, which may come from a read error. The gene calls are TRBV6-2 or TRBV6-3 and TRBJ2-1; D remains unclear. Germline V lookup: CDR1 MNHEY, CDR2 SVGEGT. This CDR3 region has 13 residues. CDR3 amino acids: CASSHSDYNEQFF. The CDR3 nucleotides read TGTGCCAGCAGTCACTCGGACTACAATGAGCAGTTCTTC.

This clonotype was found once. This sequence joins TRBV7-2 and TRBJ1-1; the D gene is possibly TRBD1 (5 bases). This CDR3 is 13 amino acids long. Germline V gene data show CDR1 as SGHTA and CDR2 as FQGNSA. Between the trimmed V and J ends, which lost 3 bases and 11 bases, there was a span of 16 bases. The CDR3 region is CASSFSRGESAFF. The CDR3 DNA reads TGTGCCAGCAGCTTCTCTCGGGGCGAAAGTGCTTTCTTT. The full variable domain, with the rest looked up from reference TRBV7-2 and TRBJ1-1, is GAGVSQSPSNKVTEKGKDVELRCDPISGHTALYWYRQSLGQGLEFLIYFQGNSAPDKSGLPSDRFSAERTGGSVSTLTIQRTQQEDSAVYLCASSFSRGESAFFGQGTRLTVV.